Following are 15 T cell receptor beta chains from one sample sequenced in a study of T cell clones after liver transplantation. The repertoire was sequenced with immunoSEQ multiplex PCR; TCRdb's copy has only in-frame clones and lacks some. This table holds fewer than 80,000 clones, around four fifths found once. The sequencing here drew on CD4+ T cells from blood, taken about 50 months after liver transplant. These receptors came from a human patient who received a liver transplant. Some T cells may have come from the graft donor.

The J gene is TRBJ2-5, the V gene TRBV5-1; TRBD2 agrees at 8 bases. CDR3 length equals 13 residues. The V gene's germline CDR1 is SGHRS and CDR2 YFSETQ. After removal of 3 bases from V and 4 bases from J, the junction contained 2 bases not matched to a gene. The chain's CDR3 is CASSSGLGETQYF. The CDR3 DNA is TGCGCCAGCAGCTCGGGACTAGGAGAGACCCAGTACTTC.

The gene calls are TRBV7-3 and TRBJ1-6; maybe TRBD1 (5 bases). This CDR3 has 14 amino acids. Trimming pared 1 base from V and 9 bases from J, leaving 10 bases between. CDR1 SGHTA and CDR2 FQGTGA come from the germline V gene. This chain's CDR3 is CASSLNQGGSPLHF. As DNA, the CDR3 is TGTGCCAGCAGCTTAAATCAGGGTGGTTCACCCCTCCACTTT.

This clone was seen a handful of times. V is TRBV4-3 and J is TRBJ2-2; D is uncertain. The V end lost 0 bases, the J end lost 1 base, and 6 bases lay between the germline ends. This CDR3 contains 15 residues. CDR1 LGHNA and CDR2 YSLEER come from the germline V gene. CDR3 region: CASSQEAGNTGELFF. The CDR3 DNA is TGCGCCAGCAGCCAAGAGGCAGGGAACACCGGGGAGCTGTTTTTT.

This clone was picked up a small number of times. At the DNA level, this CDR3 is encoded by other sequences in the same sample as well. The rearrangement joins TRBV18 to TRBJ2-5; D is perhaps TRBD1 (5 bases). The V gene's germline CDR1 is KGHSH and CDR2 LQKENI. The CDR3 extends over 13 amino acids. The V gene lost 1 base and the J gene lost 4 bases, with 7 bases spanning the gap. The CDR3 DNA reads as TGTGCCAGCTCACCACAGGGGATAGAGACCCAGTACTTC. This gives the protein CASSPQGIETQYF.

The V call is TRBV7-2, the J call TRBJ2-4; D gene uncertain. The CDR3 totals 11 residues. Germline V gene sequence: CDR1 SGHTA, CDR2 FQGNSA. V was shortened by 5 bases and J by 9 bases, with 8 bases between the two germline ends. The CDR3 DNA sequence: TGTGCCAGCAGCCCGAATATCATTCAGTACTTC. Protein: CASSPNIIQYF.

The chain combines TRBV11-2 with TRBJ2-7; 8 nucleotides line up with TRBD1. Germline-derived CDR1 and CDR2 are SGHAT and FQNNGV. The CDR3 length is 17 residues. Unmatched junction bases numbered 13, after V lost 5 bases and J lost 1 base. Written as DNA, the CDR3 is TGTGCCAGCAGCGAGACAGGGGCGGAAATTCGTTCCTACGAGCAGTACTTC. This encodes CASSETGAEIRSYEQYF. Drawing the rest from reference TRBV11-2 and TRBJ2-7, the complete variable domain is EAGVAQSPRYKIIEKRQSVAFWCNPISGHATLYWYQQILGQGPKLLIQFQNNGVVDDSQLPKDRFSAERLKGVDSTLKIQPAKLEDSAVYLCASSETGAEIRSYEQYFGPGTRLTVT.

The chain is built from TRBV4-3 and TRBJ2-1; 7 bases agree with TRBD2. This CDR3 has 16 amino acids. Germline V lookup: CDR1 LGHNA, CDR2 YSLEER. V lost 0 bases to trimming and J lost 5 bases; unmatched junction nucleotides: 7. The CDR3 here is CASSQDFRGVHNEQFF. DNA for the CDR3: TGCGCCAGCAGCCAAGATTTCCGGGGGGTACACAATGAGCAGTTCTTC.

The chain is built from TRBV5-4 and TRBJ2-7, with D unclear. Trimming took 1 base from V and 1 from J, leaving 9 bases between them. CDR3 length equals 14 residues. From germline, CDR1 is SGHNT and CDR2 YYREEE (reference sequence). The CDR3 protein is CASSLSASSYEQYF. In DNA, the CDR3 is TGTGCCAGCAGCTTGTCTGCGAGTTCCTACGAGCAGTACTTC.

This clone was recorded only once. The chain uses TRBV7-2 and TRBJ2-7; D is unclear. The ends were cut back, 5 bases at V and 4 bases at J, with 12 bases in the middle. There are 13 residues in the CDR3. CDR1 is SGHTA and CDR2 is FQGNSA in the germline V gene. Here the CDR3 reads CASSPTSLYEQYF. The CDR3 coding sequence is TGTGCCAGCAGCCCCACATCCCTTTACGAGCAGTACTTC.

This clone appeared a few times. V and J are TRBV5-6 and TRBJ1-3; D is uncertain. The CDR3 totals 15 residues. Germline-derived CDR1 and CDR2 are SGHDT and YYEEEE. V was pared by 4 bases and J by 4 bases, with 15 bases between. The chain's CDR3 is CASSVRKGSGNTIYF. CDR3 bases: TGTGCCAGCAGCGTTCGGAAGGGATCAGGAAACACCATATATTTT.

This chain joins TRBV7-2 and TRBJ2-3; D is uncertain. The CDR3 is 15 residues long. V dropped 4 bases and J dropped 0 bases, with 11 bases sitting between them. Germline V gene lookup returns CDR1 SGHTA and CDR2 FQGNSA. CDR3 amino acids: CASSSAFSSTDTQYF. The CDR3 region has the DNA TGTGCCAGCAGCTCGGCCTTCTCCAGCACAGATACGCAGTATTTT.

The V call is TRBV4-1, the J call TRBJ1-5; D is perhaps TRBD1 (5 bases). Germline values: CDR1 MGHRA, CDR2 YSYEKL. The CDR3 is made up of 16 amino acids. V was cut by 4 bases and J by 2 bases, with 15 bases left in between. The CDR3 DNA sequence: TGCGCCAGCAGCCCCGAAACGGGACTCCGCAATCAGCCCCAGCATTTT. This codes for CASSPETGLRNQPQHF.

The V call is TRBV28, the J call TRBJ2-7; no clear D gene. V lost 6 bases and J 1 base, leaving 10 bases between the germline ends. Germline CDR1 MDHEN, CDR2 SYDVKM. The CDR3 is made up of 13 amino acids. DNA for the CDR3: TGTGCCAGCAGACCCGCCGCGTCCTACGAGCAGTACTTC. It translates to CASRPAASYEQYF.

V usage is TRBV2 and J usage is TRBJ1-5; D is unclear. The germline V gene has CDR1 SNHLY and CDR2 FYNNEI. Trimming removed 8 bases from V and 4 bases from J, with 12 bases in between. This CDR3 spans 13 amino acids. The CDR3 here is CASARDSNQPQHF. The CDR3 bases are TGTGCCAGCGCCCGCGACTCTAATCAGCCCCAGCATTTT.

The chain carries TRBV9 and TRBJ1-5; perhaps TRBD1 as D (5 bases). Germline loops: CDR1 SGDLS, CDR2 YYNGEE. CDR3 length: 15 residues. The V end lost 0 bases, the J end lost 6 bases, and 13 bases lay between the germline ends. CDR3 DNA: TGTGCCAGCAGCGTAGGGTCCAGGGCAGGTCAGCCCCAGCATTTT. It codes for CASSVGSRAGQPQHF.